The sample holds a few counts of the clone carrying this T cell receptor (beta chain). Time point indicated: patch test 3, about 24 weeks after DPC sensitization. Specified treatment: therapeutic diphenylcyclopropenone sensitization with weekly scalp DPC. These data are taken from a study of human T cells and chemical hapten exposure. Study context: Diphenylcyclopropenone doses were given weekly to the scalps of patients across the roughly 24-week study.

TCRdb used MiXCR to reprocess the RACE reads, holding one entry per CDR3 protein. The repertoire holds more than 95,000 distinct CDR3 sequences, with 27% as singletons. This CDR3 is 16 amino acids long. Unmatched junction bases numbered 11, after V lost 3 bases and J lost 7 bases. Germline V gene sequence: CDR1 MDHEN, CDR2 SYDVKM. The sequencing used whole blood, collected in connection with sensitization to the hapten diphenylcyclopropenone (DPC). This receptor was obtained from a man aged 40-49 years with alopecia areata. Some clones in this sample may be carry-over from other donors' samples. The chain is built from TRBV28 and TRBJ2-2; TRBD1 agrees at 7 bases. CDR3 DNA sequence: TGTGCCAGCAGTTTCGTAGACAGGGATCGTGACGGGGAGCTGTTTTTT. Its protein is CASSFVDRDRDGELFF. Based on the CDR3 plus reference TRBV28 and TRBJ2-2, the full variable domain is DVKVTQSSRYLVKRTGEKVFLECVQDMDHENMFWYRQDPGLGLRLIYFSYDVKMKEKGDIPEGYSVSREKKERFSLILESASTNQTSMYLCASSFVDRDRDGELFFGEGSRLTVL.